These 20 T cell receptor beta chains originate from one sample sequenced in a study of PD-L1 blockade in urothelial cancer. The time point is: pretreatment peripheral blood. Data came from immunoSEQ multiplex PCR; TCRdb stores just in-frame clones and leaves some out. The sample includes fewer than 60,000 clones, around 86% of them seen just once. This specimen was PBMCs, taken around atezolizumab (anti-PD-L1) treatment. These receptors were taken from a man in his 70s with urothelial cancer.

This sequence joins TRBV6-1 and TRBJ2-1; no clear D gene. Germline values: CDR1 MNHNS, CDR2 SASEGT. CDR3 size: 14 residues. V gave up 1 base and J gave up 8 bases, with 12 bases separating them. The CDR3 nucleotides are TGTGCCAGCAGTGAAGGTGGTAGAAGCGATGAGCAGTTCTTC. Translating gives CASSEGGRSDEQFF.

This clone has just a few counts. This chain connects TRBV29-1 to TRBJ2-1, with 8 bases matching TRBD2. The CDR3 runs to 14 residues. V trimming: 5 bases; J trimming: 8 bases; junction bases outside the gene matches: 11. Germline assignment: CDR1 SQVTM and CDR2 ANQGSEA. The CDR3 reads CSVQRESERDEQFF. As DNA, the CDR3 is TGCAGCGTTCAGCGGGAGAGTGAAAGGGATGAGCAGTTCTTC.

The chain uses TRBV4-2 and TRBJ1-4, with 11 bases fitting TRBD1. In germline, CDR1 is LGHNA, CDR2 YNFKEQ. V shed 4 bases, J shed 7 bases, and the junction held 17 bases outside the gene matches. The CDR3 runs to 19 residues. The CDR3 spells CASSLHRGWTGGLGEKLFF. The CDR3 DNA sequence: TGTGCCAGCAGCCTACACCGTGGGTGGACAGGGGGCCTGGGTGAAAAACTGTTTTTT.

The rearrangement uses TRBV4-2 and TRBJ1-1; the match to TRBD1 covers 8 bases. The germline V gene encodes CDR1 LGHNA and CDR2 YNFKEQ. The ends lost 0 bases at V and 5 bases at J; junction bases unmatched: 5. There are 15 residues in the CDR3. CDR3 coding DNA: TGTGCCAGCAGCCAAGAAGGACAGGGTCAGACTGAAGCTTTCTTT. This gives the protein CASSQEGQGQTEAFF.

This clone was recorded only once. In DNA, the CDR3 is TGTGCCAGCTCAGGAGGGTCCGAAGAGACCCAGTACTTC. It codes for CASSGGSEETQYF. V is TRBV18 and J is TRBJ2-5; tentatively, D is TRBD2 (6 bases). Trimming took off 5 bases at V and 3 bases at J, with 10 bases between the two ends. The length of the CDR3 is 13 residues. The germline V gene has CDR1 KGHSH and CDR2 LQKENI.

In DNA form, the CDR3 reads TGTGCCAGCAGCCATACAACCCAGGGGAATAATTCACCCCTCCACTTT. Amino acids: CASSHTTQGNNSPLHF. The rearrangement joins TRBV5-6 to TRBJ1-6; D is perhaps TRBD1 (6 bases). V dropped 4 bases and J dropped 5 bases, with 16 bases sitting between them. The V gene's germline CDR1 is SGHDT and CDR2 YYEEEE. CDR3 length: 16 amino acids.

Remarks on this clone: At one end the junction does not follow the germline gene, possibly because of a read error. The genes are TRBV6-5 and TRBJ1-1, with D perhaps TRBD1 (6 bases). Per germline, CDR1 MNHEY and CDR2 SVGAGI. The CDR3 contains 15 residues. The CDR3 is CASSLQGTLNPEAFF. CDR3 coding DNA: TGTGCCAGCAGCCTACAGGGTACCCTGAACCCTGAAGCTTTCTTT.

The table lists this clone with many counts. As DNA, the CDR3 is TGTGCCAGCAGCCCGCGGGGTTTGCGAAACACCATATATTTT. Protein: CASSPRGLRNTIYF. V usage is TRBV11-1 and J usage is TRBJ1-3; D call uncertain. Germline CDR1 and CDR2: SGHAT and FQDESV (reference sequence). With 5 bases removed from V and 5 bases from J, the gap between germline ends came to 13 bases. The CDR3 contains 14 residues.

The chain carries TRBV28 and TRBJ1-1, with D perhaps TRBD1 (6 bases). CDR3 length equals 12 residues. Germline values: CDR1 MDHEN, CDR2 SYDVKM. V lost 2 bases and J lost 11, with 12 bases in between. The CDR3 loop is CASSLGQGLAFF. CDR3 DNA sequence: TGTGCCAGCAGTTTAGGTCAGGGGTTGGCTTTCTTT. Complete variable domain (other parts from reference TRBV28 and TRBJ1-1): DVKVTQSSRYLVKRTGEKVFLECVQDMDHENMFWYRQDPGLGLRLIYFSYDVKMKEKGDIPEGYSVSREKKERFSLILESASTNQTSMYLCASSLGQGLAFFGQGTRLTVV.

The V call is TRBV5-6, the J call TRBJ2-7; 8 bases fit TRBD2. Germline CDR1 is SGHDT and CDR2 is YYEEEE. The V gene end was trimmed by 4 bases and the J gene end by 3 bases; junction bases not matched to a gene: 6. The CDR3 contains 14 residues. The CDR3 region is CASSPGGGDYEQYF. The CDR3 DNA reads as TGTGCCAGCAGCCCCGGGGGGGGAGACTACGAGCAGTACTTC.

V gene TRBV20-1 combines with J gene TRBJ2-5; unclear D gene. Germline CDR1 DFQATT, CDR2 SNEGSKA (reference sequence). Deletions cut 2 bases from V and 6 bases from J, with 7 bases between. This CDR3 has 11 amino acids. The CDR3 sequence: CSARTLQTQYF. CDR3 nucleotide sequence: TGCAGTGCTAGAACTCTACAGACCCAGTACTTC.

The rearrangement uses TRBV9 and TRBJ2-7; 10 positions agree with TRBD1. The CDR3 length is 15 residues. V dropped 4 bases and J dropped 0; count of bases not matched to a gene: 4. Germline-derived CDR1 and CDR2 are SGDLS and YYNGEE. CDR3 in amino acids: CASSSGQGSSYEQYF. For the CDR3, the DNA is TGTGCCAGCAGCTCGGGACAGGGGTCCTCCTACGAGCAGTACTTC. Full variable domain (missing parts from reference TRBV9 and TRBJ2-7): DSGVTQTPKHLITATGQRVTLRCSPRSGDLSVYWYQQSLDQGLQFLIQYYNGEERAKGNILERFSAQQFPDLHSELNLSSLELGDSALYFCASSSGQGSSYEQYFGPGTRLTVT.

The genes are TRBV6-6 and TRBJ2-5, with TRBD2 matching over 8 bases. Germline lookup yields CDR1 MNHNY and CDR2 SVGAGI (reference sequence). After removal of 5 bases from V and 5 bases from J, the junction contained 4 bases not matched to a gene. The CDR3 runs 13 residues. CDR3 DNA: TGTGCCAGCAGTCGGGAGGGCCGGGAGACCCAGTACTTC. It yields the protein CASSREGRETQYF.

The chain is built from TRBV9 and TRBJ2-2; the D is unclear. The CDR3 contains 16 residues. Germline V CDR1 and CDR2: SGDLS, YYNGEE. The V gene lost 6 bases and the J gene lost 6 bases, with 21 bases spanning the gap. DNA for the CDR3: TGTGCCAGCACCCTGAATGGAGCAGTAAGTCCCGGGGAGCTGTTTTTT. Amino acid sequence: CASTLNGAVSPGELFF.

CDR3 sequence reads: CASSDSGRAGEQFF. The CDR3 DNA sequence: TGTGCCAGCAGCGATAGCGGGAGGGCGGGGGAGCAGTTCTTC. The genes are TRBV11-2 and TRBJ2-1, with 11 nucleotides matching TRBD2. V gave up 5 bases and J gave up 10 bases; unmatched junction bases: 7. Germline values: CDR1 SGHAT, CDR2 FQNNGV. This CDR3 comprises 14 residues.

This clone is a singleton in its sample. The chain recombines TRBV9 with TRBJ2-2, with TRBD2 matching over 7 bases. This CDR3 has 16 residues. V lost 4 bases to trimming and J lost 0 bases; unmatched junction nucleotides: 6. Looked up from germline, CDR1 is SGDLS and CDR2 is YYNGEE. The CDR3 bases are TGTGCCAGCAGCCCGGCTAGCGGAACGAACACCGGGGAGCTGTTTTTT. As protein: CASSPASGTNTGELFF. Using reference TRBV9 and TRBJ2-2 for the parts outside the CDR3, the full variable domain is DSGVTQTPKHLITATGQRVTLRCSPRSGDLSVYWYQQSLDQGLQFLIQYYNGEERAKGNILERFSAQQFPDLHSELNLSSLELGDSALYFCASSPASGTNTGELFFGEGSRLTVL.

The V call is TRBV5-4, the J call TRBJ1-2, with D tentatively TRBD1 (5 bases). V lost 1 base, J lost 5 bases, and 12 bases lay in between. The CDR3 loop spans 14 amino acids. From germline, CDR1 is SGHNT and CDR2 YYREEE (reference sequence). Here the CDR3 reads CASSLPQVKYGYTF. CDR3 DNA: TGTGCCAGCAGCTTGCCACAGGTTAAATATGGCTACACCTTC.

The V call is TRBV9, the J call TRBJ1-2, with D perhaps TRBD1 (6 bases). This CDR3 contains 15 residues. V lost 1 base, J lost 4 bases, and 14 bases lay in between. CDR1 is SGDLS and CDR2 is YYNGEE in the germline V gene. CDR3 nucleotide sequence: TGTGCCAGCAGCGTAAACAGGGAGGGCGCCTATGGCTACACCTTC. This codes for CASSVNREGAYGYTF.

The rearrangement links TRBV7-2 to TRBJ2-2; D is uncertain. The germline CDR1 and CDR2 sequences are SGHTA and FQGNSA. This CDR3 is 13 amino acids long. The V end was cut by 2 bases, the J end by 7 bases, with 8 bases between. CDR3 loop: CASSLRQDGELFF. CDR3 DNA sequence: TGTGCCAGCAGCTTACGACAAGACGGGGAGCTGTTTTTT. The entire variable domain, with the rest obtained from reference TRBV7-2 and TRBJ2-2, is as follows: GAGVSQSPSNKVTEKGKDVELRCDPISGHTALYWYRQSLGQGLEFLIYFQGNSAPDKSGLPSDRFSAERTGGSVSTLTIQRTQQEDSAVYLCASSLRQDGELFFGEGSRLTVL.

The chain couples TRBV13 to TRBJ2-5; 8 bases align to TRBD1. Looked up from germline, CDR1 is PRHDT and CDR2 is FYEKMQ (reference sequence). Trimming took 4 bases from V and 2 from J; bases not matched to a gene: 6. The CDR3 spans 15 residues. This CDR3 is CASSSTDRGQETQYF. CDR3 DNA sequence: TGTGCCAGCAGCTCCACAGACAGGGGTCAAGAGACCCAGTACTTC.